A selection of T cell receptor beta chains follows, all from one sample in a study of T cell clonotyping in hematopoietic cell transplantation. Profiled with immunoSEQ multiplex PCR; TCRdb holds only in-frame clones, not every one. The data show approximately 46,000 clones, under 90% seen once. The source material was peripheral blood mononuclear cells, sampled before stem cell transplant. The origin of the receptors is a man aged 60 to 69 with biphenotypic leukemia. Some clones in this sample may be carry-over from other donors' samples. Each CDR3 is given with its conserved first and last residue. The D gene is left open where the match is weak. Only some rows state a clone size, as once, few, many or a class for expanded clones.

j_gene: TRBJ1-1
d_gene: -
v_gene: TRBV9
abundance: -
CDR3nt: TGTGCCAGCAGCGTTGGATGGGGTGCTGAAGCTTTCTTT
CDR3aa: CASSVGWGAEAFF

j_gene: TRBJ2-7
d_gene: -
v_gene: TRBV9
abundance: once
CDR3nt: TGTGCCAGCAGCGTAGATTACAATGGTGAGCAGTACTTC
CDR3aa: CASSVDYNGEQYF

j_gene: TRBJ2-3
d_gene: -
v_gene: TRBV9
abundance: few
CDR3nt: TGTGCCAGCAGCCTGGTTTACAATCCGGATACGCAGTATTTT
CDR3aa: CASSLVYNPDTQYF

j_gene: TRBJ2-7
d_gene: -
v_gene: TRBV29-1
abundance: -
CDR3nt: TGCAGCCCCAAAGAGGATCGGGAACAAAGCTCCTACGAGCAGTACTTC
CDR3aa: CSPKEDREQSSYEQYF

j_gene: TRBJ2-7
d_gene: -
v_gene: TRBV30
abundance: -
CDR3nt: TGTGCCTGGTCTCCTTGGGGGGCCCCGTTCTACGAGCAGTACTTC
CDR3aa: CAWSPWGAPFYEQYF

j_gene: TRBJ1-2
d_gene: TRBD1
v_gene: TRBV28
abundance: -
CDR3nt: TGTGCCAGCAGCTCGTCGTGGGGGACAGGGAACTATGGCTACACCTTC
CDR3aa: CASSSSWGTGNYGYTF

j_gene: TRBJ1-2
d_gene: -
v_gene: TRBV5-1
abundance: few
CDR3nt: TGCGCCAGCAGCTCACAGGGCAACAGCAGGGTCGGCTACACCTTC
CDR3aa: CASSSQGNSRVGYTF

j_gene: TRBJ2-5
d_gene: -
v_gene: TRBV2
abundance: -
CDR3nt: TGTGCCACTTACAGGGACCTCCAAGAGACCCAGTACTTC
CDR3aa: CATYRDLQETQYF

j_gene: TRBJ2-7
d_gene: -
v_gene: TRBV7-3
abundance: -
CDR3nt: TGTGCCAGCAGCTTAACTTCTGGGTACGAGCAGTACTTC
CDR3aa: CASSLTSGYEQYF

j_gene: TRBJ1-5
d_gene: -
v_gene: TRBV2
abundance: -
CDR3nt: TGTGCCAGCAGAGGGAACCCTAATCAGCCCCAGCATTTT
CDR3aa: CASRGNPNQPQHF

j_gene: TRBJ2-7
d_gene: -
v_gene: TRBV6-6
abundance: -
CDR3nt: TGTGCCAGCAGCCCCGAAAAGGACAGCCCCGAGCAGTACTTC
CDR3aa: CASSPEKDSPEQYF

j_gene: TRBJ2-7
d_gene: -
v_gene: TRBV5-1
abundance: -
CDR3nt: TGCGCCAGCAGCTTGGGGATGGCAGGGGTGTTAAAACAGTACTTC
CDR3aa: CASSLGMAGVLKQYF

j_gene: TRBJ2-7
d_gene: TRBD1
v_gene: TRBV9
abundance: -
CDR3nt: TGTGCCAGCAGCGCGGGACAGGTCGCCTACGAGCAGTACTTC
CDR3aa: CASSAGQVAYEQYF

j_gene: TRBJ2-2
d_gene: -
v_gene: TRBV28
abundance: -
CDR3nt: TGTGCCAGCTCTATCGACGGGGAGCTGTTTTTT
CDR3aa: CASSIDGELFF

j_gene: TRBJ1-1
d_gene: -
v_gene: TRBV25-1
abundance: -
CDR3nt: TGTGCCAGCAATTGGGCAGGGGTGAACACTGAAGCTTTCTTT
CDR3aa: CASNWAGVNTEAFF

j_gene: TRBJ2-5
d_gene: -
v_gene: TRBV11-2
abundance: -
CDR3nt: TGTGCCAGCAGCTTTTCCCTAGTCGGGGAGACCCAGTACTTC
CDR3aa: CASSFSLVGETQYF

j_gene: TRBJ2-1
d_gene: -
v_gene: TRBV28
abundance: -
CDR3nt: TGTGCCAGCACCGAGGCAGGGCTGAGCTCCTACAATGAGCAGTTCTTC
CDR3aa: CASTEAGLSSYNEQFF

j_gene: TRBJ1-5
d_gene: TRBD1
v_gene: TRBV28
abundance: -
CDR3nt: TGTGCCAGCAGTTACGTGGACAGGGATGGGGTTGGTCAGCCCCAGCATTTT
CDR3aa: CASSYVDRDGVGQPQHF

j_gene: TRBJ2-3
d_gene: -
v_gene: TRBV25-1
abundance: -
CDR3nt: TGTGCCAGCAGTGAGATAACCTACACAGATACGCAGTATTTT
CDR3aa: CASSEITYTDTQYF

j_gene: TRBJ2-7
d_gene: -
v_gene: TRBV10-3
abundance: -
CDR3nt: -
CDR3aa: CAISDFGQGAPVRSF

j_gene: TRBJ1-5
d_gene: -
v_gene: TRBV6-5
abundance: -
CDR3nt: TGTGCCAGCAGGACAGGTTTTTCTCAGCCCCAGCATTTT
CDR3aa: CASRTGFSQPQHF

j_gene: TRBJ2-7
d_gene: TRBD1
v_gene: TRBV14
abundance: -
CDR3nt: TGTGCCAGCAGCCATTCTATGACAGGGGATAGGTTCTACGAGCAGTACTTC
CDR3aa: CASSHSMTGDRFYEQYF

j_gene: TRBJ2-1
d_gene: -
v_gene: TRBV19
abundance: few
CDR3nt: TGTGCCAGTAGTGTAGGCGCGGGATTCTACAATGAGCAGTTCTTC
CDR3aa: CASSVGAGFYNEQFF

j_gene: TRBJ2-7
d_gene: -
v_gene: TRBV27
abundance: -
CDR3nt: TGTGCCAGCAGAGGCGGCACTTACAACCGACGAACAGAGCAGTACTTC
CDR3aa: CASRGGTYNRRTEQYF

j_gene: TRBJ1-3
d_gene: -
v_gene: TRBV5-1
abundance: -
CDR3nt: TGCGCCAGCAGCTTGGATCCTTCTAGGGACTTTGGAAACACCATATATTTT
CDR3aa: CASSLDPSRDFGNTIYF

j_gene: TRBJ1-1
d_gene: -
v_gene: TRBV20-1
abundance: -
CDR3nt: TGCAGTGCTGGTCGATTCTCTGAAGCTTTCTTT
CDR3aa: CSAGRFSEAFF

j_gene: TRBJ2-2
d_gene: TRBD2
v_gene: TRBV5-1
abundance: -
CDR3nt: TGCGCCAGCAGCTATTACGGGGGACTAGCGGGAGGAGGTACCGGGGAGCTGTTTTTT
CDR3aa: CASSYYGGLAGGGTGELFF

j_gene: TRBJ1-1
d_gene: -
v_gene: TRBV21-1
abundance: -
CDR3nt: TGTGCCAGCAGCAAAGTCGAGTACAGCATGAAGCTTTCCTTT
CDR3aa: CASSKVEYSMKLSF

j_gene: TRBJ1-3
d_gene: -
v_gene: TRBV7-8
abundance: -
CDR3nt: TGTGCCAGCAGCTTATCGACGGTCCTTGGAAACACCATATATTTT
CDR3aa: CASSLSTVLGNTIYF

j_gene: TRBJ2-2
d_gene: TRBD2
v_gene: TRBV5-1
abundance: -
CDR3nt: TGCGCCAGCAGCTTTTCCGGGGGGGCGAACACCGGGGAGCTGTTTTTT
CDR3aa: CASSFSGGANTGELFF

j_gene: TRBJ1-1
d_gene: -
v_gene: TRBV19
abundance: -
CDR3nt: TGTGCCAGTAGTAGTAGGGGGAATGAAGCTTTCTTT
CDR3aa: CASSSRGNEAFF

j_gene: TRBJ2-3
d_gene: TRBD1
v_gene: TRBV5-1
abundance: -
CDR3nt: TGCGCCAGCAGCCCTGCCGGGACAGGGGTAAAAGATACGCAGTATTTT
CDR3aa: CASSPAGTGVKDTQYF

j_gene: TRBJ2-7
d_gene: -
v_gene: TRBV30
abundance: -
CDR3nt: TGTGCCTGGACTCGAACGAGGATGCCGGAGGGCGAGCAGTACTTC
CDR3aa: CAWTRTRMPEGEQYF

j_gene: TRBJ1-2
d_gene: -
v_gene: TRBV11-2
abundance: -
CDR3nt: TGTGCCAGCAGCTTATTCCCAGGGCAGGGTGGCTACACCTTC
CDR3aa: CASSLFPGQGGYTF

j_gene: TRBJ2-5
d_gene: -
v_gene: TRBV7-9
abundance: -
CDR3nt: TGTGCCAGCAGCCTAAGCGGACAGTGGGGGACCCAGTACTTC
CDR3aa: CASSLSGQWGTQYF

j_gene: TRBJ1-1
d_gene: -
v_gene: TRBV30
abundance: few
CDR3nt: TGTGCCTGGAGTGTACTAGCCACCGCTTTCTTT
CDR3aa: CAWSVLATAFF